The 7 T cell receptor beta chains presented below share a single source sample, sequenced in a study of blood T cell repertoires in COVID-19. Here immunoSEQ multiplex PCR was the method, and the copy in TCRdb shows in-frame clones only, minus some. Of about 280,000 clones detected, 85% appear once; the ten largest clones hold roughly 13%. What was sequenced was peripheral blood. The receptors stem from a human donor in a cohort sampled during active COVID-19.

CDR3 sequence reads: CASSRAPRNRLFF. In nucleotides, the CDR3 is TGTGCCAGCAGCCGAGCCCCCCGCAATAGACTGTTTTTT. J is TRBJ2-2 and V is TRBV7-9, with D unresolved. The germline V gene has CDR1 SEHNR and CDR2 FQNEAQ (reference sequence). Trimming took off 5 bases at V and 14 bases at J, with 18 bases between the two ends. The CDR3 consists of 13 residues. Full variable domain (rest looked up from reference TRBV7-9 and TRBJ2-2): DTGVSQNPRHKITKRGQNVTFRCDPISEHNRLYWYRQTLGQGPEFLTYFQNEAQLEKSRLLSDRFSAERPKGSFSTLEIQRTEQGDSAMYLCASSRAPRNRLFFGEGSRLTVL.

This clone was recorded once. This sequence joins TRBV28 and TRBJ2-3; 11 bases line up with TRBD2. Germline loops: CDR1 MDHEN, CDR2 SYDVKM. The ends lost 8 bases at V and 2 bases at J; junction bases unmatched: 9. The CDR3 runs to 16 residues. CDR3 sequence: CASQRGLAEPTDTQYF. CDR3 in DNA: TGTGCCAGCCAAAGGGGACTAGCGGAGCCCACAGATACGCAGTATTTT.

This clone has a handful of counts. CDR3 loop: CASRPSTGAYEQYF. CDR3 DNA sequence: TGTGCCAGCAGACCTAGTACAGGGGCCTACGAGCAGTACTTC. The V call is TRBV14, the J call TRBJ2-7; 7 bases fit TRBD1. J was trimmed by 2 bases and V by 6 bases; bases with no gene match: 7. Germline V gene lookup returns CDR1 SGHDN and CDR2 FVKESK. The CDR3 is 14 amino acids.

The chain has TRBV7-9 and TRBJ2-5; 8 nucleotides line up with TRBD2. The germline V gene has CDR1 SEHNR and CDR2 FQNEAQ (reference sequence). This CDR3 region has 15 residues. V lost 5 bases and J lost 4; bases outside the gene matches: 9. The CDR3 sequence: CASSPMGLEGETQYF. The CDR3 DNA sequence: TGTGCCAGCAGCCCCATGGGACTAGAAGGAGAGACCCAGTACTTC.

The J gene is TRBJ1-4, the V gene TRBV28, with D possibly being TRBD1 (6 bases). The CDR3 is 13 amino acids. Germline CDR1 MDHEN, CDR2 SYDVKM. Trimming took 6 bases from V and 8 from J, leaving 13 bases between them. CDR3 nucleotides: TGTGCCAGCAGGGGGGCCCTCGGGGAAAAACTGTTTTTT. Protein product: CASRGALGEKLFF.

The J gene is TRBJ1-1, the V gene TRBV19, with a possible D match to TRBD1 (5 bases). Germline V lookup: CDR1 LNHDA, CDR2 SQIVND (reference sequence). The CDR3 has 14 amino acids. V lost 4 bases and J 0 bases, leaving 9 bases between the germline ends. This CDR3 is CASSTTALNTEAFF. The DNA for the CDR3 is TGTGCCAGTAGTACGACAGCACTGAACACTGAAGCTTTCTTT.

This chain uses TRBV5-1 with TRBJ2-7; D may be TRBD1 (6 bases). The CDR3 extends over 15 amino acids. Between the trimmed V and J ends, which lost 2 bases and 6 bases, there was a span of 18 bases. Germline CDR1 and CDR2: SGHRS and YFSETQ. CDR3 nucleotide sequence: TGCGCCAGCAGCTTACAGGGACGCCCGGTGGGCGAGCAGTACTTC. Its translation is CASSLQGRPVGEQYF.